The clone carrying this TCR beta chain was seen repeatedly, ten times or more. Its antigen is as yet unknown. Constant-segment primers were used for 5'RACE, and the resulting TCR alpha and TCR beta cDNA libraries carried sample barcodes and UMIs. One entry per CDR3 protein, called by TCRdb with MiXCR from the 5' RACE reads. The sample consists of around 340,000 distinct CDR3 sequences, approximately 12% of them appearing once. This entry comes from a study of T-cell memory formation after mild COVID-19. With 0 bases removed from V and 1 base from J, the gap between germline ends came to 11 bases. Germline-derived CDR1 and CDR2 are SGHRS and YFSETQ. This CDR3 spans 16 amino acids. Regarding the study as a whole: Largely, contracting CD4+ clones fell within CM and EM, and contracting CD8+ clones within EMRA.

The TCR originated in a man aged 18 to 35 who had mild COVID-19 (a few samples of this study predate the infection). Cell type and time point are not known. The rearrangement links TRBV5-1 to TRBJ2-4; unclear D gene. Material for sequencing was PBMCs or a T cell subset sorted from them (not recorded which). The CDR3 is CASSLATAAAKNIQYF. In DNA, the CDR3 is TGCGCCAGCAGCTTGGCCACGGCTGCCGCCAAAAACATTCAGTACTTC.